Shown below are 9 T cell receptor beta chains from a single sample sequenced in a study of T cell repertoires in cytomegalovirus infection. TCRdb itself ran the reads through MiXCR, one entry per CDR3 protein. The repertoire holds some 100,000 distinct CDR3 sequences, with more than 20% as singletons. Source material: CD8+ T cells from PBMCs. The source is a human donor in good health (CMV status not recorded). Some clones in this sample may be carry-over from other donors' samples.

Concerning this clonotype: In this CDR3 the conserved last residue, phenylalanine or tryptophan, is missing, so a read error is likely. The chain uses TRBV5-1 and TRBJ2-1; possible D gene TRBD2, 7 bases. Germline V gene data show CDR1 as SGHRS and CDR2 as YFSETQ. The CDR3 totals 17 residues. V lost 1 base and J lost 6, with 20 bases in between. CDR3 sequence (DNA): TGCGCCAGCAGCTTGTTATCTGGGGGGGCCGAGTTCAATGAGCAGTTCTCC. Translation gives CASSLLSGGAEFNEQFS.

This clonotype has only a few counts. The DNA of the CDR3 is TGTGCCACCCGAGACGGATCCTATAATTCACCCCTCCACTTT. It encodes CATRDGSYNSPLHF. The J gene is TRBJ1-6, the V gene TRBV15, with D unclear. V was cut by 8 bases and J by 1 base, with 9 bases left in between. The CDR3 is 14 residues long. Germline assignment: CDR1 LNHNV and CDR2 YYDKDF (reference sequence).

This clonotype was seen many times. The rearrangement uses TRBV7-2 and TRBJ2-1; no definite D call. The CDR3 loop spans 14 amino acids. The germline V and J ends were trimmed by 5 bases and 8 bases, with 16 bases remaining between them. The V gene's germline CDR1 is SGHTA and CDR2 FQGNSA. CDR3 nucleotides: TGTGCCAGCAGCCCAGGTTTGCGGTCGGATGAGCAGTTCTTC. This translates into CASSPGLRSDEQFF.

This rearrangement joins TRBV2 to TRBJ2-1; 12 nucleotides line up with TRBD2. Per the germline V gene, CDR1 is SNHLY and CDR2 is FYNNEI. There are 18 residues in the CDR3. The junction had 8 bases not matched to a gene; V was cut back by 5 bases and J by 0 bases. Here the CDR3 reads CASSFGLAGPSSYNEQFF. In DNA form, the CDR3 reads TGTGCCAGCAGTTTCGGACTAGCGGGGCCGTCCTCCTACAATGAGCAGTTCTTC. Using reference TRBV2 and TRBJ2-1 for the parts outside the CDR3, the full variable domain is EPEVTQTPSHQVTQMGQEVILRCVPISNHLYFYWYRQILGQKVEFLVSFYNNEISEKSEIFDDQFSVERPDGSNFTLKIRSTKLEDSAMYFCASSFGLAGPSSYNEQFFGPGTRLTVL.

This clonotype was detected a few times. This sequence joins TRBV7-9 and TRBJ1-5, with unresolved D. Trimming removed 2 bases from V and 4 bases from J, with 9 bases in between. From germline, CDR1 is SEHNR and CDR2 FQNEAQ (reference sequence). The CDR3 length is 14 residues. CDR3 loop: CASSLSGLNQPQHF. In DNA form, the CDR3 reads TGTGCCAGCAGCTTATCAGGATTAAATCAGCCCCAGCATTTT.

In its sample, this clonotype was seen a few times. CDR3 DNA sequence: TGCAGTGCTAGTGGGACAGGGACCAATGAGCAGTTCTTC. It is translated as CSASGTGTNEQFF. This chain connects TRBV20-1 to TRBJ2-1, with 9 bases matching TRBD1. Germline CDR1 is DFQATT and CDR2 is SNEGSKA (reference sequence). CDR3 length: 13 residues. The V gene end was trimmed by 3 bases and the J gene end by 6 bases; junction bases not matched to a gene: 3.

This clonotype was seen ten or more times. The chain has TRBV28 and TRBJ1-1; D unresolved. Trimming shortened V by 2 bases and J by 6 bases, and 16 bases separated the two germline ends. The germline gives CDR1 MDHEN, CDR2 SYDVKM. The CDR3 sequence is 15 residues long. The CDR3 protein is CASSLAMGLGAEAFF. CDR3 coding DNA: TGTGCCAGCAGTTTAGCTATGGGGTTAGGTGCTGAAGCTTTCTTT.

This chain joins TRBV12-3 or TRBV12-4 and TRBJ1-2, with 10 bases lining up with TRBD1. The CDR3 consists of 14 residues. V lost 7 bases and J lost 7; bases outside the gene matches: 9. CDR3 protein: CASTLGGQGFGYTF. The CDR3 region has the DNA TGTGCCAGCACCCTTGGGGGACAGGGGTTTGGCTACACCTTC.

The genes are TRBV29-1 and TRBJ2-7; 8 positions match TRBD2. There are 15 residues in the CDR3. After removal of 4 bases from V and 2 bases from J, the junction contained 10 bases not matched to a gene. Germline loops: CDR1 SQVTM, CDR2 ANQGSEA. The CDR3 reads CSVAGHSGDPYEQYF. The CDR3, as DNA: TGCAGCGTTGCGGGCCATAGCGGGGATCCCTACGAGCAGTACTTC.